This T cell receptor beta chain was found in a study of CD8 T cells in ankylosing spondylitis. General study results and limits: Disease-linked clones were reportedly significantly enriched in matched ankylosing spondylitis synovial fluid. Disease-linked clones had a CD8+ phenotype and relatively low frequency in peripheral blood. One TCR beta motif, made up of roughly eight highly homologous variants, appeared characteristic of ankylosing spondylitis blood.

The CDR3 runs to 15 residues. Looked up from germline, CDR1 is SNHLY and CDR2 is FYNNEI. The ends were cut back, 2 bases at V and 4 bases at J, with 12 bases in the middle. As concerns this clonotype: What it recognizes is unknown.

TCRdb fed the 5' RACE reads into MiXCR, producing one record per CDR3 protein. The table has 250,000 or so distinct CDR3 sequences, about 20% seen once. The clonotype was recovered from a male donor with ankylosing spondylitis or in good health (not recorded which). Sequenced material: blood, either unsorted or a sorted T cell fraction (not recorded which). The V and J genes are TRBV2 and TRBJ1-5; D not resolved. CDR3 protein: CASSESGFQNQPQHF. The CDR3, as DNA: TGTGCCAGCAGTGAAAGTGGTTTCCAAAATCAGCCCCAGCATTTT. Combining the CDR3 with reference TRBV2 and TRBJ1-5 gives the whole variable domain EPEVTQTPSHQVTQMGQEVILRCVPISNHLYFYWYRQILGQKVEFLVSFYNNEISEKSEIFDDQFSVERPDGSNFTLKIRSTKLEDSAMYFCASSESGFQNQPQHFGDGTRLSIL.